Sequencing of this TCR beta chain was carried out in a study of cytomegalovirus exposure and HLA in healthy donors. Study in general: For the roughly 390 genotyped donors, 65% to 90% fell within the Caucasian-associated ancestry cluster.

From germline, CDR1 is SGHVS and CDR2 FQNEAQ. Trimming cost V 3 bases and J 7 bases, with 9 bases left between them. The CDR3 contains 13 residues. PCR used 60 Vbeta primers and 13 Jbeta primers. TCRdb keeps only in-frame clones here, not all; method: immunoSEQ multiplex PCR. The repertoire holds more than 90,000 clones, around four fifths seen once, with 3% to 3.5% in the top ten. The chain joins TRBV7-8 to TRBJ2-2; D is perhaps TRBD2 (6 bases). This receptor was identified in a woman aged 35 to 49 in good health and CMV-seronegative. The sequencing sample was made of PBMCs. The CDR3 nucleotides are TGTGCCAGCAGCTTCGGGGGTAACGGGGAGCTGTTTTTT. Translation gives CASSFGGNGELFF.